Presented here are 23 T cell receptor beta chains from one specimen sequenced in a study of CD8+ T cells in alopecia areata. The sequencing template was cDNA reverse transcribed from extracted RNA. Only in-frame clones appear in the TCRdb table, and some are missing; sequencing was by immunoSEQ multiplex PCR. The repertoire consists of some 170,000 clones, with about 70% occurring once and the leading ten covering around 10%. Sequencing used CD8+ T cells sorted from blood, obtained at week 0. The receptors come from a human donor with alopecia areata.

The J gene is TRBJ2-4, the V gene TRBV2; D unclear. The CDR3 runs to 15 residues. Trimming left V 3 bases short and J 3 bases short, with 12 bases between. From germline, CDR1 is SNHLY and CDR2 FYNNEI. CDR3 protein: CASSDKILGKNIQYF. The CDR3 DNA reads as TGTGCCAGCAGTGATAAGATCTTGGGCAAAAACATTCAGTACTTC.

The V gene is TRBV9, the J gene TRBJ2-3; weak D call: TRBD2 (7 bases). Germline V gene lookup returns CDR1 SGDLS and CDR2 YYNGEE. The V and J ends lost 4 bases and 5 bases respectively, with 17 bases between them. The CDR3 has 15 amino acids. In DNA, the CDR3 is TGTGCCAGCAGCACAACGGGGGGCTCGGGAGATACGCAGTATTTT. Its translation is CASSTTGGSGDTQYF.

The V gene is TRBV2, the J gene TRBJ2-6; maybe TRBD1 (6 bases). Trimming pared 4 bases from V and 2 bases from J, leaving 12 bases between. The CDR3 sequence is 16 residues long. The germline CDR1 and CDR2 sequences are SNHLY and FYNNEI. CDR3 sequence (DNA): TGTGCCAGCAGTGGGACAGCCCCGCCTGGGGCCAACGTCCTGACTTTC. Amino acid sequence: CASSGTAPPGANVLTF. Full variable domain (outside the CDR3, taken from reference TRBV2 and TRBJ2-6): EPEVTQTPSHQVTQMGQEVILRCVPISNHLYFYWYRQILGQKVEFLVSFYNNEISEKSEIFDDQFSVERPDGSNFTLKIRSTKLEDSAMYFCASSGTAPPGANVLTFGAGSRLTVL.

The chain links TRBV27 to TRBJ2-3; D remains ambiguous. V lost 0 bases to trimming and J lost 4 bases, with 17 bases between them. The CDR3 loop spans 17 amino acids. The germline gives CDR1 MNHEY, CDR2 SMNVEV (reference sequence). In nucleotides, the CDR3 is TGTGCCAGCAGTTTATCGACGAGAAAGGGTAGGGCAGATACGCAGTATTTT. This encodes CASSLSTRKGRADTQYF.

The rearrangement uses TRBV7-9 and TRBJ2-1, with 13 bases matching TRBD2. Germline V lookup: CDR1 SEHNR, CDR2 FQNEAQ (reference sequence). The CDR3 runs to 15 residues. Trimming took 2 bases from V and 7 from J; bases not matched to a gene: 2. In DNA form, the CDR3 reads TGTGCCAGCAGCTTAAAGACTAGCGGGGGGAATGAGCAGTTCTTC. Amino acid sequence: CASSLKTSGGNEQFF.

This clone has just one count. The chain links TRBV7-9 to TRBJ2-1; D gene uncertain. The CDR3 consists of 15 residues. Germline lookup yields CDR1 SEHNR and CDR2 FQNEAQ (reference sequence). Trimming cost V 1 base and J 7 bases, with 14 bases left between them. CDR3 sequence (DNA): TGTGCCAGCAGCTTAGAAGCGACAAAAAGGAATGAGCAGTTCTTC. Translated, it gives CASSLEATKRNEQFF.

The chain has TRBV6-1 and TRBJ1-4; tentative D call: TRBD1 (6 bases). CDR1 is MNHNS and CDR2 is SASEGT in the germline V gene. Trimming removed 2 bases at V and 6 bases at J, with 22 bases between. There are 18 residues in the CDR3. The CDR3 DNA is TGTGCCAGCAGTGAATCTGGGATTGTTTATAGGGGGGATGAAAAACTGTTTTTT. It specifies CASSESGIVYRGDEKLFF.

The chain combines TRBV25-1 with TRBJ2-3, with 7 bases aligning to TRBD2. This CDR3 is 17 amino acids long. V lost 0 bases and J lost 2; bases outside the gene matches: 8. Germline loops: CDR1 MGHDK, CDR2 SYGVNS. The DNA for the CDR3 is TGTGCCAGCAGTGAATATAACGGGGGGAAGGACACAGATACGCAGTATTTT. This encodes CASSEYNGGKDTDTQYF.

V usage is TRBV5-6 and J usage is TRBJ2-5, with D uncertain. The germline CDR1 and CDR2 sequences are SGHDT and YYEEEE. Trimming cost V 4 bases and J 5 bases, with 9 bases left between them. The CDR3 sequence is 12 residues long. CDR3 bases: TGTGCCAGCAGCCGACCGGCGGAGACCCAGTACTTC. This codes for CASSRPAETQYF.

The V call is TRBV19, the J call TRBJ2-7; D remains ambiguous. CDR1 and CDR2 from the germline V gene are LNHDA and SQIVND (reference sequence). The CDR3 has 14 amino acids. The V gene lost 9 bases and the J gene lost 2 bases, with 17 bases spanning the gap. This CDR3 is CASDTGLAPYEQYF. The CDR3 nucleotides are TGTGCCAGCGATACGGGCCTCGCCCCCTACGAGCAGTACTTC.

V is TRBV2 and J is TRBJ1-5, with TRBD1 as a possible D gene (6 bases). CDR1 is SNHLY and CDR2 is FYNNEI in the germline V gene. V lost 5 bases to trimming and J lost 7 bases, with 18 bases between them. This CDR3 is 15 amino acids long. As DNA, the CDR3 is TGTGCCAGCAGTCCGCCGGGGGCCTTAAGGCAGCCCCAGCATTTT. Amino acids: CASSPPGALRQPQHF.

This chain joins TRBV6-5 and TRBJ1-4, with D uncertain. Trimming took 5 bases from V and 8 from J, leaving 12 bases between them. Per germline, CDR1 MNHEY and CDR2 SVGAGI. The CDR3 sequence is 13 residues long. The CDR3 here is CASSPGLIEKLFF. The CDR3 DNA is TGTGCCAGCAGTCCCGGACTCATCGAAAAACTGTTTTTT.

The chain employs TRBV5-6 and TRBJ2-7; a possible D gene is TRBD2 (5 bases). There are 15 residues in the CDR3. Germline-derived CDR1 and CDR2 are SGHDT and YYEEEE. Trimming stripped 4 bases from V and 2 bases from J, with 16 bases between. This chain's CDR3 is CASSPGGQAAYEQYF. The CDR3 region has the DNA TGTGCCAGCAGCCCAGGCGGGCAGGCAGCCTACGAGCAGTACTTC.

The rearrangement links TRBV27 to TRBJ2-3; tentative D call: TRBD2 (5 bases). The CDR3 contains 11 residues. V was shortened by 4 bases and J by 7 bases, with 6 bases between the two germline ends. CDR1 and CDR2 from the germline V gene are MNHEY and SMNVEV (reference sequence). CDR3 bases: TGTGCCAGCAGTTCGGGGTATACGCAGTATTTT. Protein sequence: CASSSGYTQYF.

The chain is built from TRBV29-1 and TRBJ2-1; the D gene is possibly TRBD2 (6 bases). Germline V lookup: CDR1 SQVTM, CDR2 ANQGSEA. Trimming removed 3 bases from V and 4 bases from J, with 16 bases in between. This CDR3 region has 15 residues. CDR3 loop: CSVDGLPGLYNEQFF. The CDR3 region has the DNA TGCAGCGTTGACGGTTTACCGGGACTTTACAATGAGCAGTTCTTC.

The J gene is TRBJ2-6, the V gene TRBV7-9, with unresolved D. Germline lookup yields CDR1 SEHNR and CDR2 FQNEAQ (reference sequence). The CDR3 runs to 17 residues. Trimming removed 1 base at V and 0 bases at J, with 10 bases between. CDR3 loop: CASSLGSRSSGANVLTF. The CDR3 region has the DNA TGTGCCAGCAGCTTAGGGTCACGCAGCTCTGGGGCCAACGTCCTGACTTTC.

This chain joins TRBV15 and TRBJ1-2, with TRBD1 identical over 11 bases. V shed 5 bases, J shed 2 bases, and the junction held 4 bases outside the gene matches. Germline V gene sequence: CDR1 LNHNV, CDR2 YYDKDF (reference sequence). The CDR3 runs 15 residues. The CDR3 bases are TGTGCCACCAGCTCCCGGACAGGGGGCAACTATGGCTACACCTTC. It is translated as CATSSRTGGNYGYTF. The full variable domain, its missing parts supplied by reference TRBV15 and TRBJ1-2, is DAMVIQNPRYQVTQFGKPVTLSCSQTLNHNVMYWYQQKSSQAPKLLFHYYDKDFNNEADTPDNFQSRRPNTSFCFLDIRSPGLGDTAMYLCATSSRTGGNYGYTFGSGTRLTVV.

The V gene is TRBV5-6, the J gene TRBJ1-5; D is undetermined. Looked up from germline, CDR1 is SGHDT and CDR2 is YYEEEE. Trimming stripped 4 bases from V and 7 bases from J, with 15 bases between. The CDR3 totals 14 residues. CDR3 sequence: CASSLNSAGQPQHF. CDR3 sequence (DNA): TGTGCCAGCAGCCTAAACTCCGCGGGGCAGCCCCAGCATTTT.

The table lists this clone with a few counts. The chain couples TRBV10-3 to TRBJ2-1; 8 bases map to TRBD1. With V trimmed by 2 bases and J by 6 bases, 12 bases remained unmatched. This CDR3 contains 17 residues. CDR1 ENHRY and CDR2 SYGVKD come from the germline V gene. This CDR3 reads CAISELKTGVEGNEQFF. In DNA form, the CDR3 reads TGTGCCATCAGTGAGCTAAAGACAGGGGTGGAGGGCAATGAGCAGTTCTTC.

J is TRBJ2-7 and V is TRBV7-9; D unresolved. CDR3 size: 14 residues. The germline V gene encodes CDR1 SEHNR and CDR2 FQNEAQ (reference sequence). V was trimmed by 4 bases and J by 4 bases, leaving 14 bases between them. CDR3 loop: CASSSEWPQYEQYF. The CDR3 coding sequence is TGTGCCAGCAGCTCAGAGTGGCCTCAATACGAGCAGTACTTC.

In this sample, this clone turned up a few times. V and J are TRBV30 and TRBJ2-7, with unresolved D. Trimming cost V 1 base and J 3 bases, with 13 bases left between them. The V gene's germline CDR1 is GTSNPN and CDR2 SVGIG (reference sequence). CDR3 length equals 14 residues. CDR3 amino acids: CAWSEGYQYYEQYF. Written as DNA, the CDR3 is TGTGCCTGGAGTGAAGGTTACCAATACTACGAGCAGTACTTC.

This clone has just a few counts. The V and J genes are TRBV30 and TRBJ1-6; D not certain. The CDR3 totals 13 residues. Germline values: CDR1 GTSNPN, CDR2 SVGIG (reference sequence). The V end lost 1 base, the J end lost 11 bases, and 12 bases lay between the germline ends. The CDR3, as DNA: TGTGCCTGGAGTGCACTGTACCGGGCACCCCTCCACTTT. It codes for CAWSALYRAPLHF.

This clone was recorded only once. V usage is TRBV2 and J usage is TRBJ2-7, with D uncertain. V lost 1 base and J lost 4, with 5 bases in between. The germline gives CDR1 SNHLY, CDR2 FYNNEI. The CDR3 extends over 12 amino acids. The CDR3 loop is CASSEGAYEQYF. The CDR3 DNA sequence: TGTGCCAGCAGTGAAGGGGCGTACGAGCAGTACTTC.